This T cell receptor (beta chain) was captured in a study of shared clonotypes between healthy human individuals. Points on this clone: Its antigen is not identified.

Study results and limitations: An expected dependence of interdonor clonotype sharing on sequencing depth was noted.

Selected positively for CCR7 and CD45RO-negative, naive CD8 cells excluded terminally differentiated effector memory CD45RA+ cells. The study drew its donors from healthy HIV-negative adults without recent acute infections or vaccinations. V lost 0 bases to trimming and J lost 4 bases, with 9 bases between them. Germline V gene data show CDR1 as SNHLY and CDR2 as FYNNEI. This CDR3 region has 14 residues. TCRdb keeps only in-frame clones here, not all; method: immunoSEQ multiplex PCR. This sample has under 2,000,000 clones, with roughly 95% found just once. The sequence derives from a man younger than 30 in good health. The V gene is TRBV2, the J gene TRBJ1-2, with D maybe TRBD1 (6 bases). Sequencing was carried out using naive CD8+ T cells sorted from blood. CDR3 coding DNA: TGTGCCAGCAGTGAAGCGCAGGGGATCTATGGCTACACCTTC. Protein product: CASSEAQGIYGYTF.